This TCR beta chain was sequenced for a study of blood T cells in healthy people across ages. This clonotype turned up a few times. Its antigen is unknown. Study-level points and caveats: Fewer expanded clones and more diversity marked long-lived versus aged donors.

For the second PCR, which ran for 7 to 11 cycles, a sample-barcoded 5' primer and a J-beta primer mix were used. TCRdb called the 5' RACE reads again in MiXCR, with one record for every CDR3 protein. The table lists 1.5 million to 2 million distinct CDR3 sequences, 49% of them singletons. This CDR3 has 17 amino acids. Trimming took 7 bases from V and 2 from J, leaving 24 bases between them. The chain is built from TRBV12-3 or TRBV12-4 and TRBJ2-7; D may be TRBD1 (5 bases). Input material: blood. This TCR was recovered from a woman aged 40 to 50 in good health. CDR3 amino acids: CASIRVRELKPTYEQYF. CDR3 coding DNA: TGTGCCAGCATCAGGGTCCGTGAGTTGAAACCTACCTACGAGCAGTACTTC.